This record concerns one TCR beta chain sequence. The antigen remains undetermined. Germline CDR1 GTSNPN, CDR2 SVGIG (reference sequence). The CDR3 is made up of 16 amino acids. Between the trimmed V and J ends, which lost 4 bases and 6 bases, there was a span of 22 bases. Assay: immunoSEQ multiplex PCR; the TCRdb copy retains only in-frame clones and omits some. The table shows hundreds of thousands of clones, with about 97% occurring only once. The data were obtained in a study of shared clonotypes between healthy human individuals. Study-wide context: The donor group consisted of a couple of women and three men, aged 18 to 49. Used for every donor were three CD4 naive, three CD4 memory, two CD8 naive and one CD8 memory plate. Study-wide points: Non-shared clonotypes had lower generation probabilities than clonotypes shared by all four sorted-subset donors.

Each donor was a Caucasian adult residing in Nashville, Tennessee. The chain couples TRBV30 to TRBJ2-1, with a tentative D call TRBD1 (5 bases). This receptor was taken from a woman younger than 45 in good health. The sample was naive CD4+ T cells sorted from blood. Documented subset: CD45RA+ positively selected. The CDR3 DNA follows: TGTGCCTGGACCAGACCCGGCAGGGATTTTTCCAATGAGCAGTTCTTC. Translation: CAWTRPGRDFSNEQFF.